This TCR beta chain stems from a study of blood T cells in healthy people across ages. The study's findings and limits: CMV status of donors was not determined, possibly confounding expanded clonotype changes. What prevented conclusive comparison of naive and antigen-experienced cells was that PBMCs were unsorted. Getting older went along with TCR beta diversity per million T cells dropping roughly linearly.

V was cut by 3 bases and J by 0 bases, with 9 bases left in between. Germline V gene sequence: CDR1 KGHSH, CDR2 LQKENI. This CDR3 is built from 15 residues. Healthy Russian Caucasian donors spanned ages about 6 to 90 years. As concerns this clonotype: Its antigen is not identified.

With a J-beta primer mix and a sample-barcoded 5' primer, a second PCR ran roughly 7 to 11 cycles. TCRdb ran MiXCR on the 5' RACE reads and lists one entry per CDR3 protein. Here the sample spans over 700,000 distinct CDR3 sequences, about 53% being singletons. The sequence came from a man at least 80 years old in good health. The source material was blood. The rearrangement joins TRBV18 to TRBJ2-1; D is unclear. The CDR3 protein is CASSPRYSSYNEQFF. The CDR3 DNA reads TGTGCCAGCTCACCGCGGTATAGCTCCTACAATGAGCAGTTCTTC.